This T cell receptor beta chain was obtained from a study of T cells in Graves' hyperthyroidism and ophthalmopathy. Study observations and caveats: The blood repertoire included most of the expanded thyroid clonotypes above 0.001.

This clonotype has a count of ten or more. No antigen is known for it. The CDR3 is made up of 15 amino acids. From germline, CDR1 is SGHVS and CDR2 FQNEAQ. The junction had 6 bases not matched to a gene; V was cut back by 5 bases and J by 5 bases. Those patients with uncontrolled infection, other autoimmune disease, pregnancy or lactation were excluded. Clinicians diagnosed patients from clinical symptoms, serum thyroxine and TRAb, thyroid ultrasound and orbital computed tomography. The source of the PBMCs was around 10 ml of fresh peripheral blood. Amplification of TCR beta CDR3 regions was performed using RNA transcripts as template. A set of HTBI primers served as the primers for a first-round RT-PCR of the TCR CDR3. TCRdb recomputed calls from the multiplex PCR reads with MiXCR, one row per CDR3 protein. The data hold roughly 350,000 distinct CDR3 sequences, with roughly 13% observed a single time.

Material: blood. V and J are TRBV7-8 and TRBJ2-2; 9 bases align to TRBD1. The TCR originated in a woman aged 35 to 49 with Graves' ophthalmopathy. CDR3 amino acids: CASSITGGRTGELFF. The CDR3 DNA follows: TGTGCCAGCAGCATTACAGGGGGCCGAACCGGGGAGCTGTTTTTT.